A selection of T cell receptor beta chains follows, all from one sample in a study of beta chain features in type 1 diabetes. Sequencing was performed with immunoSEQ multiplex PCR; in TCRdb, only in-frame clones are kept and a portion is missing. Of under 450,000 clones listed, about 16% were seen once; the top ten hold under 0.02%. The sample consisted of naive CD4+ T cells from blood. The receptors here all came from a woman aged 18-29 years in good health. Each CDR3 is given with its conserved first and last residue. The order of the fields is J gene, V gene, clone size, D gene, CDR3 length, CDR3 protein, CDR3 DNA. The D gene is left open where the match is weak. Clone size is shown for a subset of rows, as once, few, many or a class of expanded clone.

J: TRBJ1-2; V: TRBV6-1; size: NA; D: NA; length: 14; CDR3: CASSSLSGTYGYTF; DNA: TGTGCCAGCAGTTCTCTTTCCGGGACTTATGGCTACACCTTC
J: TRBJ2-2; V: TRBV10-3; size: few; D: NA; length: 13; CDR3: CAIRIGGSGELFF; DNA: TGTGCCATCAGGATCGGGGGATCCGGGGAGCTGTTTTTT
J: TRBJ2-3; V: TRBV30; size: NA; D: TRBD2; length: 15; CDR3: CAWSTGTSVGDTQYF; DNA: TGTGCCTGGAGTACCGGGACTAGCGTTGGAGATACGCAGTATTTT
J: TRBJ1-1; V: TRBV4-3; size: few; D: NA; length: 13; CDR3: CASSQVGGTEAFF; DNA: TGCGCCAGCAGCCAGGTCGGGGGTACTGAAGCTTTCTTT
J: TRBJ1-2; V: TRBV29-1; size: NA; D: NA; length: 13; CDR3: CSVSGYENYGYTF; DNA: TGCAGCGTTTCAGGGTACGAGAACTATGGCTACACCTTC
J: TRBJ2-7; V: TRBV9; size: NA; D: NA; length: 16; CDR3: CASSLHSGDITYEQYF; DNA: TGTGCCAGCAGCCTCCATTCCGGGGACATCACCTACGAGCAGTACTTC
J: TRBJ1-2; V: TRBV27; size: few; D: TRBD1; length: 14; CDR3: CASSPGGAYYGYTF; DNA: TGTGCCAGCAGCCCAGGGGGCGCGTACTATGGCTACACCTTC
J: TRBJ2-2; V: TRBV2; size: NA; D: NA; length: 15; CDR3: CASRRDTPIPGELFF; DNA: TGTGCCAGCAGACGGGACACCCCTATTCCCGGGGAGCTGTTTTTT
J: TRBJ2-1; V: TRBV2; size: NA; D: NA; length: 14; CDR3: CASNSGRQANEQFF; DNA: TGTGCCAGCAATTCAGGGAGGCAGGCCAATGAGCAGTTCTTC
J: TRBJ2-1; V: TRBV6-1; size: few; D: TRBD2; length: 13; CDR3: CASRPSSGREQFF; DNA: TGTGCCAGCCGTCCATCTAGCGGGAGGGAGCAGTTCTTC
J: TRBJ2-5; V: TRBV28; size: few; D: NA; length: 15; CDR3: CASSSRVEVGGTQYF; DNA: TGTGCCAGCAGTTCCAGGGTTGAGGTTGGCGGGACCCAGTACTTC
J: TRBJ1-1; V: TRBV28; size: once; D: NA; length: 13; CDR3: CASSPTQTGEAFF; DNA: TGTGCCAGCAGTCCGACACAAACAGGGGAAGCTTTCTTT
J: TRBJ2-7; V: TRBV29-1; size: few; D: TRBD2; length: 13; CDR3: CSVGWREDYEQYF; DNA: TGCAGCGTTGGGTGGCGGGAGGATTACGAGCAGTACTTC
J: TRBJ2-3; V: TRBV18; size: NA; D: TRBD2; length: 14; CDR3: CASSPTSGTDTQYF; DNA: TGTGCCAGCTCACCAACTAGCGGCACAGATACGCAGTATTTT
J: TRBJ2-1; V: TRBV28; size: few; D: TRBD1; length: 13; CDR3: CASSWTGAFEQFF; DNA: TGTGCCAGCAGTTGGACAGGGGCTTTTGAGCAGTTCTTC
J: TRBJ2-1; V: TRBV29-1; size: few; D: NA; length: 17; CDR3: CSVGNLGGGSSYNEQFF; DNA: TGCAGCGTTGGGAACTTGGGTGGCGGGTCCTCCTACAATGAGCAGTTCTTC
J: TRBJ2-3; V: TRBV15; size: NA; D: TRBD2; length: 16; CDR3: CATSRDPSGRTDTQYF; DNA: TGTGCCACCAGCAGAGATCCCAGCGGGAGGACAGATACGCAGTATTTT
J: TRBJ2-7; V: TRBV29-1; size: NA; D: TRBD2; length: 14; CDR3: CSVLGLAETYEQYF; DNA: TGCAGCGTTCTAGGACTAGCGGAGACCTACGAGCAGTACTTC
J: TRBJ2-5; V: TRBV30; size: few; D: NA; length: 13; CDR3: CAWSVGGQETQYF; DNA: TGTGCCTGGAGTGTGGGAGGACAAGAGACCCAGTACTTC
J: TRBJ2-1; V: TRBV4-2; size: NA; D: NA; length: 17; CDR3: CASSQNRGGVNVEEQFF; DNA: TGTGCCAGCAGCCAAAATCGAGGAGGAGTGAATGTTGAGGAGCAGTTCTTC
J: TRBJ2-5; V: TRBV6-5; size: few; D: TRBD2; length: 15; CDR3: CASSYGSSGRETQYF; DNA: TGTGCCAGCAGTTATGGGTCTAGCGGGAGGGAGACCCAGTACTTC
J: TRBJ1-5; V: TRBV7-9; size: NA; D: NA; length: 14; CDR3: CASSSLNGNQPQHF; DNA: TGTGCCAGCAGCTCCCTAAATGGCAATCAGCCCCAGCATTTT
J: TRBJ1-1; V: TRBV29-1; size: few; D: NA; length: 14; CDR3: CSVEVAGKNTEAFF; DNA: TGCAGCGTTGAAGTTGCAGGAAAGAACACTGAAGCTTTCTTT
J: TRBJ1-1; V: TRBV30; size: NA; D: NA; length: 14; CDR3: CAWSSPTVNTEAFF; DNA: TGTGCCTGGAGTTCGCCGACAGTTAACACTGAAGCTTTCTTT
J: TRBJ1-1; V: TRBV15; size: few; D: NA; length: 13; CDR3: CATHITGYTEAFF; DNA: TGTGCCACTCACATAACAGGGTACACTGAAGCTTTCTTT
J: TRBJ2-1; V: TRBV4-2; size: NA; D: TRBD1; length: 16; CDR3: CASSFLKAGTGIEQFF; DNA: TGTGCCAGCAGCTTCCTGAAGGCCGGGACAGGGATTGAGCAGTTCTTC
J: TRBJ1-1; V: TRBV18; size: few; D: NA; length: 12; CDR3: CASSPPGGPAFF; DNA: TGTGCCAGCTCACCACCGGGGGGGCCAGCTTTCTTT
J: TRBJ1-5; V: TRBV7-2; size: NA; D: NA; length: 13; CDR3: CASSLGSDQPQHF; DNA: TGTGCCAGCAGCTTAGGCAGCGATCAGCCCCAGCATTTT
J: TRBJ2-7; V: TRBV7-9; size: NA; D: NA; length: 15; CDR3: CASSPQGSHSYEQYF; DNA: TGTGCCAGCAGCCCCCAGGGCTCCCACTCCTACGAGCAGTACTTC
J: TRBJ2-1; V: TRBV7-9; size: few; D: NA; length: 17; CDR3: CASSLGQLDGPSNEQFF; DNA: TGTGCCAGCAGCTTAGGACAACTAGATGGCCCGTCCAATGAGCAGTTCTTC
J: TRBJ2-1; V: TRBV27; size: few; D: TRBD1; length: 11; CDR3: CASRNRDREFF; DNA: TGTGCCAGCAGAAACCGGGACAGGGAGTTCTTC
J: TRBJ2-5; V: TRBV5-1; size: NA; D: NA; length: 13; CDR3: CASRLTSQETQYF; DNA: TGCGCCAGCAGACTAACTAGCCAAGAGACCCAGTACTTC
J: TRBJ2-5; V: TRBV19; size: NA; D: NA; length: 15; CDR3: CASSIATGRLETQYF; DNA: TGTGCCAGTAGTATAGCGACTGGCCGCCTGGAGACCCAGTACTTC
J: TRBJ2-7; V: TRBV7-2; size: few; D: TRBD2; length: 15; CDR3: CASSYVAGGGDEQYF; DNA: TGTGCCAGCAGCTATGTAGCGGGAGGGGGCGACGAGCAGTACTTC
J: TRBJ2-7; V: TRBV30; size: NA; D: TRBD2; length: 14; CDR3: CAWRGNSGGLKQYF; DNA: TGTGCCTGGAGAGGTAATAGCGGGGGCCTGAAGCAGTACTTC
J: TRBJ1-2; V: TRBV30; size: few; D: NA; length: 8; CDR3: CALYGYTF; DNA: TGTGCCTTATATGGCTACACCTTC
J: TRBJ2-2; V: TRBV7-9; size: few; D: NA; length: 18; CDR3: CASSLVMSAGSSTGELFF; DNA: TGTGCCAGCAGCTTAGTTATGTCGGCAGGGTCGAGCACCGGGGAGCTGTTTTTT
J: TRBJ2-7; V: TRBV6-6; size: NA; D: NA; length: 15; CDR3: CASSLYGGLHYEQYF; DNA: TGTGCCAGCAGCCTCTACGGGGGGCTGCACTACGAGCAGTACTTC
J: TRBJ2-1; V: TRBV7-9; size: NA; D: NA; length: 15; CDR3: CASSSYKRTNNEQFF; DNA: TGTGCCAGCAGCTCCTATAAGAGAACCAACAATGAGCAGTTCTTC
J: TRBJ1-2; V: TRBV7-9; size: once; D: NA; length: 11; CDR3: CASSRDTGYTF; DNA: TGTGCCAGCAGCCGGGACACCGGCTACACCTTC
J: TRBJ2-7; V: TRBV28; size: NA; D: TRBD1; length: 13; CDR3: CASNHRGPYEQYF; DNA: TGTGCCAGCAATCACAGGGGCCCCTACGAGCAGTACTTC